The TCR beta chain described here comes from a study of immune cell composition in non-small cell lung cancer. Trimming removed 6 bases at V and 6 bases at J, with 15 bases between. Germline lookup yields CDR1 MRHNA and CDR2 SNTAGT. The CDR3 loop spans 14 amino acids. Measured with immunoSEQ multiplex PCR; TCRdb has only the in-frame clones, and not every one. The sample holds 2,500 to 4,000 clones; roughly 82% are singletons and the top ten take around 8.7%. Genomic DNA came from frozen unsorted single-cell suspensions. The study, taken as a whole, reports: TIL tumour reactivity correlated with maximal tumour-associated clone frequency in adenocarcinoma. Lung adenocarcinomas had lower top 10 clone scores and clonality than squamous tumours. Shared sequences between tumour-reactive and dominant in vivo clones were not proven.

As for this clone: Its antigen is still unknown.

This clonotype originated in a human donor with non-small cell lung cancer. This chain links TRBV6-4 with TRBJ2-1, with D possibly being TRBD2 (5 bases). Source material: lung tumor tissue. CDR3 bases: TGTGCCAGCAGCTACGACACGGCGGGCAATGAGCAGTTCTTC. Amino acids: CASSYDTAGNEQFF.